Presented here are 17 T cell receptor beta chains from one specimen sequenced in a study of CD8 T cells in ankylosing spondylitis. Study-wide results and limits: Ankylosing spondylitis blood appeared to be characterized by a TCR beta motif of under ten highly homologous variants.

No antigens are known for them. Each CDR3 protein is one row after TCRdb ran MiXCR on the 5' RACE reads. The sample contains about 450,000 distinct CDR3 sequences, about 25% of which appear only once. The sequenced material came from blood, either unsorted or a sorted T cell fraction (not recorded which). The receptors originated from a male donor with ankylosing spondylitis.

The rearrangement uses TRBV20-1 and TRBJ2-1, with TRBD2 identical over 10 bases. The CDR3 covers 15 residues. Germline CDR1 is DFQATT and CDR2 is SNEGSKA (reference sequence). V was pared by 1 base and J by 4 bases, with 4 bases of the junction left unmatched. The CDR3 here is CSARGAGGPYNEQFF. DNA of the CDR3: TGCAGTGCTAGAGGAGCGGGAGGGCCGTACAATGAGCAGTTCTTC.

The chain couples TRBV12-3 or TRBV12-4 to TRBJ1-6; D is perhaps TRBD1 (6 bases). Trimming left V 1 base short and J 6 bases short, with 7 bases between. This CDR3 spans 14 amino acids. CDR3: CASSLEGVNSPLHF. The DNA for the CDR3 is TGTGCCAGCAGTTTAGAGGGGGTTAATTCACCCCTCCACTTT.

The CDR3 DNA reads as TGCGCCAGCAGCCAAGATCTGTCTCGTGGAGACCAAGAGACCCAGTACTTC. Translated, it gives CASSQDLSRGDQETQYF. The rearrangement uses TRBV4-1 and TRBJ2-5; D remains ambiguous. Trimming took 0 bases from V and 0 from J, leaving 14 bases between them. The CDR3 is 17 amino acids. Looked up from germline, CDR1 is MGHRA and CDR2 is YSYEKL.

This clonotype was detected many times. The chain links TRBV5-1 to TRBJ1-4; 8 bases line up with TRBD1. The CDR3 consists of 14 residues. With 0 bases clipped from V and 5 bases from J, the junction kept 0 bases outside the gene matches. CDR1 SGHRS and CDR2 YFSETQ come from the germline V gene. The CDR3 is CASSLGQGNEKLFF. CDR3 nucleotides: TGCGCCAGCAGCTTGGGACAGGGGAATGAAAAACTGTTTTTT.

V usage is TRBV5-8 and J usage is TRBJ1-1; 7 bases fit TRBD1. The CDR3 totals 15 residues. The germline V gene has CDR1 SGHTS and CDR2 YDEGEE. J lost 3 bases, V lost 0 bases, and 5 bases had no gene match. DNA of the CDR3: TGTGCCAGCAGCTTGGGAGGGACAGACCACACTGAAGCTTTCTTT. Translated: CASSLGGTDHTEAFF.

This rearrangement joins TRBV25-1 to TRBJ1-5, with D hard to call. CDR1 and CDR2 from the germline V gene are MGHDK and SYGVNS. Trimming took 4 bases from V and 9 from J, leaving 16 bases between them. The CDR3 is made up of 14 amino acids. CDR3: CASSAPGVGRPQHF. The CDR3 bases are TGTGCCAGCAGTGCTCCCGGGGTAGGACGGCCCCAGCATTTT.

V and J are TRBV29-1 and TRBJ1-2; 10 bases line up with TRBD1. Germline-derived CDR1 and CDR2 are SQVTM and ANQGSEA. The J segment lost 3 bases and the V segment lost 6 bases, leaving 13 bases of the junction unmatched. CDR3 length equals 16 residues. The CDR3 bases are TGCAGCGTAACCCTTCGACAGGGGGCGATTGACTATGGCTACACCTTC. Translating it yields CSVTLRQGAIDYGYTF.

In this sample, this clonotype turned up many times. The chain employs TRBV20-1 and TRBJ2-3, with D possibly matching TRBD2 (6 bases). This CDR3 contains 14 residues. V was shortened by 0 bases and J by 4 bases, with 11 bases between the two germline ends. Germline lookup yields CDR1 DFQATT and CDR2 SNEGSKA (reference sequence). In DNA, the CDR3 is TGCAGTGCTAGAGATCACGGGAGTCCAGATACGCAGTATTTT. It is translated as CSARDHGSPDTQYF.

The CDR3 nucleotides are TGTGCCAGCAGCCCTAGGGAGGGAGGCACAGATACGCAGTATTTT. This gives the protein CASSPREGGTDTQYF. The chain carries TRBV11-3 and TRBJ2-3; 7 nucleotides align to TRBD2. CDR1 and CDR2 from the germline V gene are SGHNT and YENEEA. J lost 1 base, V lost 5 bases, and 6 bases had no gene match. The CDR3 contains 15 residues.

This clonotype appeared a few times. The genes are TRBV5-1 and TRBJ2-1, with 9 nucleotides matching TRBD2. From germline, CDR1 is SGHRS and CDR2 YFSETQ. The V segment lost 0 bases and the J segment 10 bases; nucleotides outside the gene matches: 5. The CDR3 runs 14 residues. The CDR3 bases are TGCGCCAGCAGCTTGGGGGGACTAGCAATCGAGCAGTTCTTC. Translating gives CASSLGGLAIEQFF.

The rearrangement joins TRBV12-3 or TRBV12-4 to TRBJ2-1; TRBD2 aligns across 9 bases. The CDR3 consists of 13 residues. Germline trimming cut 6 bases from V and 10 bases from J; bases unmatched to any gene: 7. As DNA, the CDR3 is TGTGCCAGCAGGCTCCTAGCGGGAAGAGAGCAGTTCTTC. Protein sequence: CASRLLAGREQFF.

V and J are TRBV7-2 and TRBJ2-3; D possibly uses TRBD1 or TRBD2 (5 bases each). CDR3 length: 16 residues. Deletions cut 1 base from V and 1 base from J, with 12 bases between. Looked up from germline, CDR1 is SGHTA and CDR2 is FQGNSA. CDR3 in amino acids: CASSLDALGGTDTQYF. CDR3 nucleotides: TGTGCCAGCAGCTTAGACGCGCTGGGGGGCACAGATACGCAGTATTTT.

This clonotype came up a few times. This chain uses TRBV24-1 with TRBJ2-1; possibly TRBD1 for D (6 bases). V dropped 10 bases and J dropped 2 bases, with 8 bases sitting between them. Germline V gene sequence: CDR1 KGHDR, CDR2 SFDVKD. The CDR3 covers 12 residues. The CDR3 DNA reads as TGTGCCACGACAGGTGCCTACAATGAGCAGTTCTTC. Protein sequence: CATTGAYNEQFF.

V is TRBV20-1 and J is TRBJ1-5; D not resolved. Germline loops: CDR1 DFQATT, CDR2 SNEGSKA (reference sequence). V was cut by 6 bases and J by 2 bases, with 11 bases left in between. This CDR3 has 13 amino acids. CDR3 loop: CSARKLGNQPQHF. Written as DNA, the CDR3 is TGCAGTGCCCGGAAATTGGGCAATCAGCCCCAGCATTTT.

The chain couples TRBV5-1 to TRBJ2-1; possibly TRBD2 for D (5 bases). With 4 bases removed from V and 2 bases from J, the gap between germline ends came to 16 bases. The CDR3 is 16 residues long. Germline CDR1 SGHRS, CDR2 YFSETQ. The CDR3 loop reads CASSPEGAAAYNEQFF. CDR3 in DNA: TGCGCCAGCAGCCCCGAAGGAGCGGCAGCCTACAATGAGCAGTTCTTC. The complete variable domain, with remaining parts taken from reference TRBV5-1 and TRBJ2-1, reads KAGVTQTPRYLIKTRGQQVTLSCSPISGHRSVSWYQQTPGQGLQFLFEYFSETQRNKGNFPGRFSGRQFSNSRSEMNVSTLELGDSALYLCASSPEGAAAYNEQFFGPGTRLTVL.

This sequence joins TRBV6-5 and TRBJ2-2, with TRBD2 as a possible D gene (5 bases). This CDR3 contains 12 residues. The V and J ends lost 7 bases and 5 bases respectively, with 8 bases between them. Germline CDR1 and CDR2: MNHEY and SVGAGI. CDR3 bases: TGTGCCAGCACCCGGGGAACCGGGGAGCTGTTTTTT. This sequence encodes CASTRGTGELFF.

This clonotype was recorded a few times. The chain recombines TRBV10-3 with TRBJ2-7, with a tentative D call TRBD1 (6 bases). V was clipped by 0 bases and J by 4 bases, with 10 bases between them. Germline-derived CDR1 and CDR2 are ENHRY and SYGVKD. This CDR3 is 14 amino acids long. Here the CDR3 DNA reads TGTGCCATCAGTGAGTCGACAGGACAATACGAGCAGTACGTC. Its protein is CAISESTGQYEQYV.